The clone carrying this T cell receptor (beta chain) has a handful of counts. Its specificity is not known. Pregnant or lactating patients were excluded, as were those with uncontrolled infection or other autoimmune disease. V shed 5 bases, J shed 2 bases, and the junction held 16 bases outside the gene matches. The CDR3 consists of 18 residues. CDR1 and CDR2 from the germline V gene are SGHNT and YYREEE (reference sequence). The data stem from a study of T cells in Graves' hyperthyroidism and ophthalmopathy. Study-level findings and limits: Stable hyperthyroidism and ophthalmopathy were separated using 13 V-J signatures.

Amplification of TCR beta CDR3 regions was performed using RNA transcripts as template. Primed by the HTBI set, a first-round RT-PCR was run on the TCR CDR3. TCRdb reprocessed the multiplex PCR reads with MiXCR, giving one entry per CDR3 protein. The profile shows 500,000 to 650,000 distinct CDR3 sequences, around 13% of them singletons. V and J are TRBV5-4 and TRBJ2-1, with 7 bases matching TRBD2. This receptor was taken from a woman aged 45-59 years with Graves' ophthalmopathy. Sequenced: blood. The CDR3 sequence: CASRSTTSSGSTYNEQFF. In DNA form, the CDR3 reads TGTGCCAGCAGGTCTACTACTTCTAGCGGATCTACCTACAATGAGCAGTTCTTC.